This T cell receptor beta chain appears in the sequencing data of a study of glioma-infiltrating T cells after dendritic cell vaccination. Isocitrate dehydrogenase mutation was absent in all glioblastoma patients. CDR1 is MNHNS, CDR2 SASEGT, per germline. The CDR3 has 13 amino acids. V was pared by 2 bases and J by 3 bases, with 7 bases between. The immunoSEQ assay amplified TCRB CDR3 from up to about 2 ug DNA. The PCR used 60 V beta and 13 J beta primers. The table came from immunoSEQ multiplex PCR; TCRdb's copy has only in-frame clones and leaves some out. The sample gives about 90,000 clones, more than 75% of which show up once; around 2.9% is in the top ten.

The rearrangement uses TRBV6-1 and TRBJ1-1; D is unresolved. The TCR comes from a human donor with glioblastoma. The material sequenced was blood, taken before dendritic cell vaccination. The CDR3 protein is CASSETSYTEAFF. Here the CDR3 DNA reads TGTGCCAGCAGTGAAACTAGCTACACTGAAGCTTTCTTT.